This paragraph reports one TCR beta chain. Per the germline V gene, CDR1 is SGHVS and CDR2 is FQNEAQ. J lost 3 bases, V lost 1 base, and 2 bases had no gene match. CDR3 length equals 16 residues. The data were taken from a study of blood T cells in healthy people across ages. Primers used in a second PCR of roughly 7 to 12 cycles were a sample-barcoded 5' primer and a J-beta primer mix. TCRdb passed the 5' RACE reads through MiXCR, listing each CDR3 protein once. Among 600,000 to 850,000 distinct CDR3 sequences listed, around 40% were seen once. This receptor was taken from a woman aged 55-70 years in good health. This rearrangement joins TRBV7-8 to TRBJ2-1, with 11 bases fitting TRBD2. The specimen was blood. CDR3 sequence (DNA): TGTGCCAGCAGCTTAGAAACTAGCGGGGGCTACAATGAGCAGTTCTTC. Residues: CASSLETSGGYNEQFF.